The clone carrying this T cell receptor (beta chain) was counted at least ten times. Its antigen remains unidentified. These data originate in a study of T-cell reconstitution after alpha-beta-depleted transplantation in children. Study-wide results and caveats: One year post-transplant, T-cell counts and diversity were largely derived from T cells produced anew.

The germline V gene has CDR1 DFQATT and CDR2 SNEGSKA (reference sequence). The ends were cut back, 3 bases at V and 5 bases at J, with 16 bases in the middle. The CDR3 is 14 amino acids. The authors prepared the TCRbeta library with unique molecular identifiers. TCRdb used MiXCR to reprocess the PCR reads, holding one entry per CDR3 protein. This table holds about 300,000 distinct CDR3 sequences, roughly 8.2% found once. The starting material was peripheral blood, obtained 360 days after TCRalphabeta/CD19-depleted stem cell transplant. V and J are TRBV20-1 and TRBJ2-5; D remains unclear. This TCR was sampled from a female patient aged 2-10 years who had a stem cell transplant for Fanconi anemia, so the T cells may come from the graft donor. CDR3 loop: CSASATLLRETQYF. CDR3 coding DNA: TGCAGTGCTAGCGCTACCCTCCTCCGGGAGACCCAGTACTTC.